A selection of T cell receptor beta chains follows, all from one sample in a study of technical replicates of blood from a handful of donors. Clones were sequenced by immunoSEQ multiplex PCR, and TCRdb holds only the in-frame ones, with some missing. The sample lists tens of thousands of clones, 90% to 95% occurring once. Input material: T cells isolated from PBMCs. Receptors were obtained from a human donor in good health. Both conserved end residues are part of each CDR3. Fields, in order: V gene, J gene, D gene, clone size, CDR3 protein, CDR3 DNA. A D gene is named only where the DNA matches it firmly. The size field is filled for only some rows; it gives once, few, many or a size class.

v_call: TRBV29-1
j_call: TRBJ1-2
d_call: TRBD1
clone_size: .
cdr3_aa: CSVRDRQRNYGYTF
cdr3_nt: TGCAGCGTTCGGGACAGACAACGAAACTATGGCTACACCTTC

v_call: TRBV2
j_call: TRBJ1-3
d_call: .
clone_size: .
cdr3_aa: CASSRGGSSGNTIYF
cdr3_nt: TGTGCCAGCAGCCGCGGGGGGAGCTCTGGAAACACCATATATTTT

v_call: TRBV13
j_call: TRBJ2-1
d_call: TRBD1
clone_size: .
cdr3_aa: CASSFPGQGVNEQFF
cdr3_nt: TGTGCCAGCAGCTTTCCGGGACAGGGGGTCAATGAGCAGTTCTTC

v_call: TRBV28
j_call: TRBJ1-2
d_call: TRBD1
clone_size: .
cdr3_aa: CASMGDRDYGYTF
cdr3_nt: TGTGCCAGCATGGGGGACAGGGACTATGGCTACACCTTC

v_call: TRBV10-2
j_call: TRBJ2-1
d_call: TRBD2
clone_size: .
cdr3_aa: CASSGNLAGGIF
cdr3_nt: TGCGCCAGCAGTGGGAACTTAGCGGGAGGGATCTTC

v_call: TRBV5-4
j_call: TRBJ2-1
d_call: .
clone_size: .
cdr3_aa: CASSLAGDYNEQFF
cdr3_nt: TGTGCCAGCAGCTTGGCCGGGGACTACAATGAGCAGTTCTTC

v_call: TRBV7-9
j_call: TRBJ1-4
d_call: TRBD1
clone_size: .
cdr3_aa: CASSPQGRQGNEKLFF
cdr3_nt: TGTGCCAGCAGCCCACAAGGAAGACAGGGGAATGAAAAACTGTTTTTT

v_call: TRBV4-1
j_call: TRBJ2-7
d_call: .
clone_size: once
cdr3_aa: CASSQEPGVDEQYF
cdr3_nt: TGCGCCAGCAGCCAAGAGCCGGGGGTCGACGAGCAGTACTTC

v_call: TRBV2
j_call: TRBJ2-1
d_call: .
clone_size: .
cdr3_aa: CARKRERGHEQFF
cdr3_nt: TGTGCCAGAAAGCGGGAGAGGGGGCATGAGCAGTTCTTC

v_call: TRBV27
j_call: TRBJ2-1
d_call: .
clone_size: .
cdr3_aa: CASRLPSYNEQFF
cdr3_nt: TGTGCCAGCAGACTCCCCTCCTACAATGAGCAGTTCTTC

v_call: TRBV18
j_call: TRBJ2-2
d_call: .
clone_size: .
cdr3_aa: CASSEAGPGELFF
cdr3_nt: TGTGCCAGCTCGGAGGCGGGACCCGGGGAGCTGTTTTTT

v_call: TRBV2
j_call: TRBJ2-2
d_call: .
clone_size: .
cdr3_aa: CATNRVRGTGELFF
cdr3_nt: TGTGCCACCAACAGGGTTCGGGGCACCGGGGAGCTGTTTTTT

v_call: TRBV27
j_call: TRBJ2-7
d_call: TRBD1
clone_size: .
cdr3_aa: CASSPGTAYEQYF
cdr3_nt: TGTGCCAGCAGCCCCGGGACAGCCTACGAGCAGTACTTC

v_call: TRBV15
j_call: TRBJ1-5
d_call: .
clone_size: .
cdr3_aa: CATSRDRNQPQHF
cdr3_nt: TGTGCCACCAGCAGAGACAGGAATCAGCCCCAGCATTTT

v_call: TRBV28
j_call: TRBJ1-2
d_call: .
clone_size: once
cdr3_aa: CASSLSQNTGGPGYTF
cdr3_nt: TGTGCCAGCAGTTTATCTCAGAACACAGGAGGGCCCGGCTACACCTTC

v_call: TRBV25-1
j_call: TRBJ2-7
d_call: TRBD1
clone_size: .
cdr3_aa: CASNPTGTYEQYF
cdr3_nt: TGTGCCAGCAACCCGACAGGGACCTACGAGCAGTACTTC

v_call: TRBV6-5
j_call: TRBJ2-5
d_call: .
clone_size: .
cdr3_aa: CASSRTLARETQYF
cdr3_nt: TGTGCCAGCAGCCGAACCCTGGCGCGGGAGACCCAGTACTTC

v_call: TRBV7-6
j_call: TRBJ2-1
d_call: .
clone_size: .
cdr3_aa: CASSLAMAYNEQFF
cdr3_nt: TGTGCCAGCAGCTTAGCGATGGCTTACAATGAGCAGTTCTTC

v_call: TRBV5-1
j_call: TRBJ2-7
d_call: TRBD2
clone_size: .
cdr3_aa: CASRIGSAGAGEQYF
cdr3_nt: TGCGCCAGCAGGATTGGTTCAGCGGGGGCTGGCGAGCAGTACTTC

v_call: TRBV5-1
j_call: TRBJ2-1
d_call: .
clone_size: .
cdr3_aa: CASSLGSSLTNEQFF
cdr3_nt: TGCGCCAGCAGCTTGGGTTCAAGTCTAACCAATGAGCAGTTCTTC

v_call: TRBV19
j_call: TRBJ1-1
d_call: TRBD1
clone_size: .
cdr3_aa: CASSLRGKHTEAFF
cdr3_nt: TGTGCCAGTAGTCTCAGGGGGAAGCACACTGAAGCTTTCTTT

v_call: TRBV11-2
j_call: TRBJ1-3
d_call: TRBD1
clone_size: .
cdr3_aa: CASSQGQLLLGNTIYF
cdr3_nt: TGTGCCAGCAGCCAGGGACAGCTCTTGCTCGGAAACACCATATATTTT

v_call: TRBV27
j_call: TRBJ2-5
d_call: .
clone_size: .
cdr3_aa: CASSLLGVFHETQYF
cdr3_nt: TGTGCCAGCAGTTTATTAGGGGTTTTTCACGAGACCCAGTACTTC

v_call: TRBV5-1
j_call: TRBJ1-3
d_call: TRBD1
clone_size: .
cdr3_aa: CASSHVGGQVDSGNTIYF
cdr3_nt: TGCGCCAGCAGCCACGTTGGGGGACAGGTCGACTCTGGAAACACCATATATTTT

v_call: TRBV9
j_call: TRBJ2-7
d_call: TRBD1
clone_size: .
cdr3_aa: CASSPRTGGYEQYF
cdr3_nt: TGTGCCAGCAGCCCGAGGACAGGGGGCTACGAGCAGTACTTC

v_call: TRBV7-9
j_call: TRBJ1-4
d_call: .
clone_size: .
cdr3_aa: CASSFSSFREKLFF
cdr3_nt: TGTGCCAGCAGCTTTTCGAGTTTCCGAGAAAAACTGTTTTTT

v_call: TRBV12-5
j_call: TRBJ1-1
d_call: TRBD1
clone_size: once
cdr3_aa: CASGLTAGQGAGYTEAFF
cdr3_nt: TGTGCTAGTGGTTTGACGGCGGGACAGGGGGCGGGGTACACTGAAGCTTTCTTT

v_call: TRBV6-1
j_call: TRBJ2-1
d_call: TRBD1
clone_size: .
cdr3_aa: CASCRDREVNEQFF
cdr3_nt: TGTGCCAGCTGCCGGGACAGGGAAGTGAATGAGCAGTTCTTC

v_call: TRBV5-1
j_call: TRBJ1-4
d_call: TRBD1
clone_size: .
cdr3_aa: CASSAAGTGWDEKLFF
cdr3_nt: TGCGCCAGCAGCGCAGCCGGGACAGGGTGGGATGAAAAACTGTTTTTT